A single sample is the source of the 19 T cell receptor beta chains below, sequenced in a study of blood T cell repertoires in COVID-19. Libraries were prepared by immunoSEQ multiplex PCR; TCRdb keeps only in-frame clonotypes and omits some of them. The sample carries fewer than 200,000 clones, around 67% recorded once. The specimen sequenced was peripheral blood. Source of these receptors: an elderly woman with acute or convalescent COVID-19.

The CDR3 protein is CASSPPGLVVHEQYF. CDR3 nucleotide sequence: TGTGCCAGCAGCCCTCCGGGACTAGTTGTCCACGAGCAGTACTTC. This rearrangement joins TRBV7-2 to TRBJ2-7; the match to TRBD2 covers 8 bases. In germline, CDR1 is SGHTA, CDR2 FQGNSA. V was clipped by 5 bases and J by 5 bases; unmatched bases: 11. This CDR3 contains 15 residues.

This clone has a handful of counts. This chain joins TRBV28 and TRBJ2-7; TRBD2 matches 7 bases. The CDR3 extends over 16 amino acids. The germline gives CDR1 MDHEN, CDR2 SYDVKM. V dropped 5 bases and J dropped 0; count of bases not matched to a gene: 10. CDR3 protein: CASSLTSAAGSYEQYF. CDR3 nucleotide sequence: TGTGCCAGCAGTCTCACTAGCGCCGCGGGCTCCTACGAGCAGTACTTC.

This clone was seen a handful of times. The chain couples TRBV6-5 to TRBJ2-7; 8 bases fit TRBD2. CDR1 is MNHEY and CDR2 is SVGAGI in the germline V gene. J was trimmed by 0 bases and V by 7 bases; bases with no gene match: 5. The CDR3 extends over 14 amino acids. The CDR3 bases are TGTGCCAGCACTTCCAGCGGGAGCTCCTACGAGCAGTACTTC. Its protein product is CASTSSGSSYEQYF.

The chain couples TRBV7-2 to TRBJ1-1; the D gene is possibly TRBD1 (5 bases). Trimming removed 1 base at V and 8 bases at J, with 8 bases between. The CDR3 has 12 amino acids. In germline, CDR1 is SGHTA, CDR2 FQGNSA. CDR3 amino acids: CASSLDPGEAFF. The CDR3 bases are TGTGCCAGCAGCTTAGACCCAGGGGAAGCTTTCTTT.

This chain links TRBV4-2 with TRBJ2-2; TRBD1 matches at 9 bases. J was trimmed by 5 bases and V by 6 bases; bases with no gene match: 7. The CDR3 spans 15 residues. Germline V lookup: CDR1 LGHNA, CDR2 YNFKEQ. The CDR3, as DNA: TGTGCCAGCAGGGAAACAGGGGGCTTTACCGGGGAGCTGTTTTTT. It codes for CASRETGGFTGELFF.

The chain carries TRBV24-1 and TRBJ2-5, with 7 bases aligning to TRBD2. The CDR3 loop spans 15 amino acids. J lost 4 bases, V lost 3 bases, and 7 bases had no gene match. CDR1 KGHDR and CDR2 SFDVKD come from the germline V gene. CDR3 region: CATSDGGGPVETQYF. CDR3 DNA: TGTGCCACCAGTGATGGGGGAGGGCCGGTAGAGACCCAGTACTTC.

V gene TRBV5-1 combines with J gene TRBJ2-3; 10 bases map to TRBD2. Trimming at V came to 0 bases and at J to 4 bases, leaving 5 bases not matched to a gene. From germline, CDR1 is SGHRS and CDR2 YFSETQ. This CDR3 has 16 amino acids. CDR3 sequence reads: CASSLGASGSPDTQYF. In DNA, the CDR3 is TGCGCCAGCAGCTTGGGGGCTAGCGGGAGCCCAGATACGCAGTATTTT.

This clone was counted between two and nine times. This chain joins TRBV3-1 (or the pseudogene TRBV3-2) and TRBJ2-1; D possibly corresponds to TRBD2 (5 bases). The germline V gene has CDR1 LGHDT and CDR2 YNNKEL (reference sequence). The CDR3 length is 14 residues. The V end was cut by 1 base, the J end by 8 bases, with 12 bases between. CDR3 in DNA: TGTGCCAGCAGCCAAGGCGGACTGCGCGATGAGCAGTTCTTC. This sequence encodes CASSQGGLRDEQFF.

The chain employs TRBV14 and TRBJ1-1, with D uncertain. CDR3 length equals 13 residues. Trimming shortened V by 0 bases and J by 3 bases, and 5 bases separated the two germline ends. Germline CDR1 reads SGHDN; CDR2 reads FVKESK. CDR3 DNA sequence: TGTGCCAGCAGCCAAGACCAGGACACTGAAGCTTTCTTT. Translated, it gives CASSQDQDTEAFF.

This clone appeared once. This same CDR3 is encoded by further DNA sequences in the sample. The J gene is TRBJ2-7, the V gene TRBV2; 9 bases are a match to TRBD1. The CDR3 length is 13 residues. Germline lookup yields CDR1 SNHLY and CDR2 FYNNEI. With V trimmed by 6 bases and J by 2 bases, 2 bases remained unmatched. CDR3 region: CASRGQGTYEQYF. The CDR3 DNA follows: TGTGCCAGCAGAGGACAGGGGACCTACGAGCAGTACTTC.

The chain employs TRBV24-1 and TRBJ2-5, with D perhaps matching TRBD1 (6 bases). This CDR3 has 16 amino acids. Trimming pared 3 bases from V and 4 bases from J, leaving 17 bases between. In germline, CDR1 is KGHDR, CDR2 SFDVKD. The CDR3 protein is CATSDVTGTYGETQYF. The CDR3 DNA reads as TGTGCCACCAGTGATGTTACCGGGACATATGGAGAGACCCAGTACTTC.

The chain carries TRBV7-9 and TRBJ2-7; 9 bases are a match to TRBD2. The V and J ends lost 6 bases and 2 bases, in that order; junction bases with no gene match: 8. Germline assignment: CDR1 SEHNR and CDR2 FQNEAQ (reference sequence). This CDR3 spans 15 amino acids. The DNA for the CDR3 is TGTGCCAGCAGAGATTATAGCGGGAGTACCTACGAGCAGTACTTC. This gives the protein CASRDYSGSTYEQYF.

This clone was seen more than once but under ten times. The chain employs TRBV27 and TRBJ1-6, with TRBD1 as a possible D gene (5 bases). Germline V gene lookup returns CDR1 MNHEY and CDR2 SMNVEV (reference sequence). The CDR3 has 17 amino acids. The germline V and J ends were trimmed by 0 bases and 4 bases, with 13 bases remaining between them. CDR3 loop: CASSLSSSGAYNSPLHF. The CDR3 nucleotides are TGTGCCAGCAGTTTATCCTCATCTGGGGCATATAATTCACCCCTCCACTTT.

This clone showed up just a few times. The rearrangement joins TRBV28 to TRBJ1-2; 11 bases are shared with TRBD1. Germline CDR1 is MDHEN and CDR2 is SYDVKM. Germline trimming cut 2 bases from V and 4 bases from J; bases unmatched to any gene: 0. The CDR3 is 14 amino acids. CDR3 residues: CASSLGTGGYGYTF. CDR3 sequence (DNA): TGTGCCAGCAGTTTAGGGACAGGGGGCTATGGCTACACCTTC.

The J gene is TRBJ1-2, the V gene TRBV5-6, with a tentative D call TRBD1 (6 bases). The CDR3 contains 13 residues. Germline V gives CDR1 SGHDT, CDR2 YYEEEE. The V end was cut by 3 bases, the J end by 8 bases, with 14 bases between. The CDR3 spells CASSYRRGSGYTF. DNA of the CDR3: TGTGCCAGCAGCTACCGCAGGGGATCCGGCTACACCTTC.

The genes are TRBV19 and TRBJ1-5; 9 nucleotides agree with TRBD1. Germline lookup yields CDR1 LNHDA and CDR2 SQIVND (reference sequence). The CDR3 covers 14 residues. Trimming at V came to 4 bases and at J to 7 bases, leaving 5 bases not matched to a gene. The CDR3 nucleotides are TGTGCCAGTAGTACGGGACAGGGAGGACAGCCCCAGCATTTT. Translation: CASSTGQGGQPQHF. The entire variable domain, with the rest obtained from reference TRBV19 and TRBJ1-5, is as follows: DGGITQSPKYLFRKEGQNVTLSCEQNLNHDAMYWYRQDPGQGLRLIYYSQIVNDFQKGDIAEGYSVSREKKESFPLTVTSAQKNPTAFYLCASSTGQGGQPQHFGDGTRLSIL.

This sequence joins TRBV25-1 and TRBJ1-4, with 9 bases fitting TRBD1. Germline V gives CDR1 MGHDK, CDR2 SYGVNS. Trimming took 1 base from V and 7 from J; bases not matched to a gene: 7. The CDR3 is 16 amino acids. CDR3 sequence reads: CASSESSGTGPEKLFF. Here the CDR3 DNA reads TGTGCCAGCAGTGAATCCTCCGGGACAGGGCCTGAAAAACTGTTTTTT.

The J gene is TRBJ2-2, the V gene TRBV7-7; 10 bases align to TRBD2. This CDR3 is 15 amino acids long. J gave up 5 bases and V 2 bases, and 2 bases lay outside the gene matches. Germline-derived CDR1 and CDR2 are SSHAT and FNYEAQ (reference sequence). The CDR3 spells CASSLTSGMTGELFF. The CDR3 nucleotides read TGTGCCAGCAGCTTAACTAGCGGGATGACCGGGGAGCTGTTTTTT.

The genes are TRBV7-6 and TRBJ2-5; 12 positions agree with TRBD2. V lost 0 bases, J lost 4 bases, and 6 bases stayed unmatched. Germline CDR1 SGHVS, CDR2 FNYEAQ. This CDR3 spans 17 amino acids. CDR3 residues: CASSLAASGRAGETQYF. Written as DNA, the CDR3 is TGTGCCAGCAGCTTAGCGGCTAGCGGGAGGGCGGGAGAGACCCAGTACTTC.